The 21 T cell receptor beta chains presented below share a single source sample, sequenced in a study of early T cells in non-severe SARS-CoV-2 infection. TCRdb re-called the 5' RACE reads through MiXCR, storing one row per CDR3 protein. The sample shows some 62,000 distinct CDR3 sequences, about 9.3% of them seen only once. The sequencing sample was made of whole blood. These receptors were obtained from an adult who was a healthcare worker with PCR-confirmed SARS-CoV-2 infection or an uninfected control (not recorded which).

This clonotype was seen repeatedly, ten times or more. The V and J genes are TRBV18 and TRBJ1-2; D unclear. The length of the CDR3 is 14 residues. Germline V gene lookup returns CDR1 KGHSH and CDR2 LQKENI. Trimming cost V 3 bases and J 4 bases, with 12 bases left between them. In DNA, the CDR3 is TGTGCCAGCTCACCGGCCGGTGGCACCTATGGCTACACCTTC. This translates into CASSPAGGTYGYTF.

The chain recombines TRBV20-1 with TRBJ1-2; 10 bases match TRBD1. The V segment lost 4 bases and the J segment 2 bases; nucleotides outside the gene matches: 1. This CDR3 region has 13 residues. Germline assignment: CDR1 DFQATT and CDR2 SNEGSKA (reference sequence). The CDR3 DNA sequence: TGCAGTGCTATGGACAGGGGGAACTATGGCTACACCTTC. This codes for CSAMDRGNYGYTF.

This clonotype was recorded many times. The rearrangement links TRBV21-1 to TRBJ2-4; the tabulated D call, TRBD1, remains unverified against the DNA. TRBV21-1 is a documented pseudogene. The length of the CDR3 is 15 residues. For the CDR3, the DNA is TGTGCCAGCAGCAACAGGGAAGAGGCCAAAAACATTCAGTACTTC. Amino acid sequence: CASSNREEAKNIQYF.

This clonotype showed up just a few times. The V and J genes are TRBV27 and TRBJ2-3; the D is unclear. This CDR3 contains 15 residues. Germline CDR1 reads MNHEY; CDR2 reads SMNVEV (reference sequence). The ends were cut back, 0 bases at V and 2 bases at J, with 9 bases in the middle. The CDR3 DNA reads TGTGCCAGCAGTTTATCCCACAGCTACACAGATACGCAGTATTTT. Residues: CASSLSHSYTDTQYF.

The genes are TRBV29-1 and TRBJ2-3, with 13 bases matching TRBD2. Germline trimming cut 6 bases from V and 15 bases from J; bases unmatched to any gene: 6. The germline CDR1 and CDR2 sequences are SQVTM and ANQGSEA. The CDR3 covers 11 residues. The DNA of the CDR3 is TGCAGCGTCTCACTAGCGGGGGGGATCTATTTT. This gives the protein CSVSLAGGIYF.

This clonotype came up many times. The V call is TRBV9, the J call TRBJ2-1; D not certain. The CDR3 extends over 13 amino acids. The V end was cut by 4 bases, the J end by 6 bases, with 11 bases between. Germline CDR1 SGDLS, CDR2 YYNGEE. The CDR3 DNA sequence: TGTGCCAGCAGCATCTCGAGCCCCAATGAGCAGTTCTTC. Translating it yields CASSISSPNEQFF.

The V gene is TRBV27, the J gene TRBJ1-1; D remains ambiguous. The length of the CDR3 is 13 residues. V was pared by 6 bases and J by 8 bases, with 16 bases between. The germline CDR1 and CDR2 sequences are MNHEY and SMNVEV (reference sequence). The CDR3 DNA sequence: TGTGCCAGCAGACGGGAAGCTGGACTGGAAGCTTTCTTT. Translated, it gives CASRREAGLEAFF.

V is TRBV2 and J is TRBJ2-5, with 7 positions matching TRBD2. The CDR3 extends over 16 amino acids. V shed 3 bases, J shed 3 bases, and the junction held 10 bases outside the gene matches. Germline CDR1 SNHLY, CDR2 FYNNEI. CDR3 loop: CASSDWDYGWEETQYF. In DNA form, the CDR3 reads TGTGCCAGCAGTGATTGGGACTACGGATGGGAAGAGACCCAGTACTTC.

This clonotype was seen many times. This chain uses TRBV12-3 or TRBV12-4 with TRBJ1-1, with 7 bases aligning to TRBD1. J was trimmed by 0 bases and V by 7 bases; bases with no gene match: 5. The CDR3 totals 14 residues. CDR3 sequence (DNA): TGTGCCAGCACCGAGGGACAGATGAACACTGAAGCTTTCTTT. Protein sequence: CASTEGQMNTEAFF.

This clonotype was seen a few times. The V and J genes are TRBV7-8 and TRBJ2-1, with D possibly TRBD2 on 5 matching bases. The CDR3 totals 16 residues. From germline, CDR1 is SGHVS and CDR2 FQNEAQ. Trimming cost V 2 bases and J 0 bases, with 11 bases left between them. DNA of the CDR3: TGTGCCAGCAGCTTACATATGGGGAGCTCCTACAATGAGCAGTTCTTC. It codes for CASSLHMGSSYNEQFF. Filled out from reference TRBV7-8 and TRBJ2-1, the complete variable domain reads GAGVSQSPRYKVAKRGQDVALRCDPISGHVSLFWYQQALGQGPEFLTYFQNEAQLDKSGLPSDRFFAERPEGSVSTLKIQRTQQEDSAVYLCASSLHMGSSYNEQFFGPGTRLTVL.

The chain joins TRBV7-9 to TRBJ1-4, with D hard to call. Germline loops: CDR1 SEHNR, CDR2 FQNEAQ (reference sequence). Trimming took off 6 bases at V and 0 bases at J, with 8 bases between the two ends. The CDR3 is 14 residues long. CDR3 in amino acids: CASRGVATNEKLFF. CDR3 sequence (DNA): TGTGCCAGCAGGGGAGTTGCAACTAATGAAAAACTGTTTTTT.

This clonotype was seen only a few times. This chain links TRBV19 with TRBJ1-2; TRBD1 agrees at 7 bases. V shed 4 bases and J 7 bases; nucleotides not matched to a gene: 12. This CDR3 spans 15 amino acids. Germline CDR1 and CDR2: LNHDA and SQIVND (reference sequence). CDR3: CASSNDPGGSVGYTF. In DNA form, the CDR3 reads TGTGCCAGTAGTAACGACCCAGGGGGAAGTGTTGGCTACACCTTC.

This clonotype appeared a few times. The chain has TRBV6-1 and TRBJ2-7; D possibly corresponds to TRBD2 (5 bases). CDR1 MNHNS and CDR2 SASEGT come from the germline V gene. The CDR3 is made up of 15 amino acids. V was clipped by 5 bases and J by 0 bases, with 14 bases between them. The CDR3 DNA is TGTGCCAGCAGTCCCTTAGCTGGGAGCTCCTACGAGCAGTACGTC. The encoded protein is CASSPLAGSSYEQYV.

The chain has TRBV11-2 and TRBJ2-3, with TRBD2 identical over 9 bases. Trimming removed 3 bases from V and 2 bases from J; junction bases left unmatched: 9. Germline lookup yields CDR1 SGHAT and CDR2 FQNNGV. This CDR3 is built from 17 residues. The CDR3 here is CASSLLAGPKNTDTQYF. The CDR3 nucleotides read TGTGCCAGCAGCTTGCTAGCGGGGCCAAAGAACACAGATACGCAGTATTTT.

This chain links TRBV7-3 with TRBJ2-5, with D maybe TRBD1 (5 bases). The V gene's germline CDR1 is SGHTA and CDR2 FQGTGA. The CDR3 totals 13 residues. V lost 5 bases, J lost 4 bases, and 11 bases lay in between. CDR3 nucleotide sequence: TGTGCCAGCAGCCTCACCCAGGGAGAGACCCAGTACTTC. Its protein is CASSLTQGETQYF.

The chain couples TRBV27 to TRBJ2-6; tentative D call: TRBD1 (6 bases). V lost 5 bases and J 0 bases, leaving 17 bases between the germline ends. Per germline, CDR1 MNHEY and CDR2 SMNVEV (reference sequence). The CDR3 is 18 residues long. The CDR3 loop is CASSRRDKRFSGANVLTF. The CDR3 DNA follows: TGTGCCAGCAGTCGCCGGGACAAACGATTCTCTGGGGCCAACGTCCTGACTTTC.

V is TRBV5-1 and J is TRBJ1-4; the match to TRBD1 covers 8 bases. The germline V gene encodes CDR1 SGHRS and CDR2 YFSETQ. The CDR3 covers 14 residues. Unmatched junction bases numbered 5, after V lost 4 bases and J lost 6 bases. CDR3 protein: CASSLRQGYEKLFF. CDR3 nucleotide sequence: TGCGCCAGCAGCCTTCGACAGGGGTATGAAAAACTGTTTTTT.

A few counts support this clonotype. The CDR3 loop is CASSKDKHRNRRTLYV. CDR3 DNA sequence: TGTGCCAGCAGCAAAGATAAACACCGGAACCGCCGAACGTTATACGTC. This rearrangement joins TRBV21-1 to TRBJ2-7. TRBV21-1 is a pseudogene segment. This CDR3 comprises 16 residues.

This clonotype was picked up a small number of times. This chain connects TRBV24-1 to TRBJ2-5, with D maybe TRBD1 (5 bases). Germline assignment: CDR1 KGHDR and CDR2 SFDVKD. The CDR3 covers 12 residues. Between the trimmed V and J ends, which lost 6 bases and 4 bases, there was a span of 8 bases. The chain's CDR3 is CATSQGIETQYF. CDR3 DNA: TGTGCCACCAGTCAGGGAATAGAGACCCAGTACTTC.

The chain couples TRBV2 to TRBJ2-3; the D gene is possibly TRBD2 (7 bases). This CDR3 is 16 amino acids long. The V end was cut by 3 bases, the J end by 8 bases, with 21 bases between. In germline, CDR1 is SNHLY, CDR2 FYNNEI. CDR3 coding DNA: TGTGCCAGCAGTGATGCGGGGGCCTTCTCCTGGTGTACGCAGTATTTT. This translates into CASSDAGAFSWCTQYF.

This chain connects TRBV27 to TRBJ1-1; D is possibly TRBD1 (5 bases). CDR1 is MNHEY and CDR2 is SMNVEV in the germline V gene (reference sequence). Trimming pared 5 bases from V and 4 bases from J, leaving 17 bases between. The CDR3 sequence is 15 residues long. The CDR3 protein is CASSPRSGSVTEAFF. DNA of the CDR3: TGTGCCAGCAGTCCAAGGTCAGGGTCAGTCACTGAAGCTTTCTTT.